This T cell receptor beta chain is from a study of OX40 agonist ivuxolimab in advanced cancers. Study results and caveats: Among the lowest levels of clonal expansion were found in partial responders at 0.1-3.0 mg/kg.

Generated by immunoSEQ multiplex PCR, the TCRdb table keeps only in-frame clones and is missing some. The data show about 84,000 clones, roughly 94% seen once. For this clone: Its antigen remains unknown.

Germline V lookup: CDR1 SNHLY, CDR2 FYNNEI. The trim removed 6 bases at V and 6 bases at J, leaving 1 base unmatched. CDR3 length: 12 amino acids. The source is an adult with an advanced solid tumor such as melanoma, head and neck, liver or kidney cancer. The chain employs TRBV2 and TRBJ2-1; 8 bases are shared with TRBD2. The starting material was CD4+ or CD8+ T cells sorted from blood, obtained in a trial of the OX40 agonist ivuxolimab. CDR3 in amino acids: CASSGTSNEQFF. CDR3 coding DNA: TGTGCCAGCAGCGGGACTAGCAATGAGCAGTTCTTC.